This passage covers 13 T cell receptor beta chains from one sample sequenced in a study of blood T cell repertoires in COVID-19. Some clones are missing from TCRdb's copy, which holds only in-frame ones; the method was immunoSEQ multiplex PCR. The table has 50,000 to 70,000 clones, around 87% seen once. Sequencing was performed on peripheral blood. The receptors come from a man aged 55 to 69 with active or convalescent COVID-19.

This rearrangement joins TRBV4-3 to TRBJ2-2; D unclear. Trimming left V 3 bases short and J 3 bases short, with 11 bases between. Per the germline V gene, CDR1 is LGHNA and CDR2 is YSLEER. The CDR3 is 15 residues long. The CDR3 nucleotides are TGCGCCAGCAGCCACCTTACTGGTGACACCGGGGAGCTGTTTTTT. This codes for CASSHLTGDTGELFF.

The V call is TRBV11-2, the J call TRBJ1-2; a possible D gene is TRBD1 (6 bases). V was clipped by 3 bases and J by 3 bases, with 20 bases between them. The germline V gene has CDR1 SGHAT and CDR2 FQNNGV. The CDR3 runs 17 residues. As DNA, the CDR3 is TGTGCCAGCAGCTTGGGGGCAGGGATGCCCTCGGACTATGGCTACACCTTC. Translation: CASSLGAGMPSDYGYTF.

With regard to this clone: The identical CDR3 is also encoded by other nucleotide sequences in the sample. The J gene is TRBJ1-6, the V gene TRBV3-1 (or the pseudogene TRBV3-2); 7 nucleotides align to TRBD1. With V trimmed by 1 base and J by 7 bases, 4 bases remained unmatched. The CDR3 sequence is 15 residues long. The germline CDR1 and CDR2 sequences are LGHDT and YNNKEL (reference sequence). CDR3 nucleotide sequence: TGTGCCAGCAGCCAAGGACAGGGTGGCAATTCACCCCTCCACTTT. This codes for CASSQGQGGNSPLHF.

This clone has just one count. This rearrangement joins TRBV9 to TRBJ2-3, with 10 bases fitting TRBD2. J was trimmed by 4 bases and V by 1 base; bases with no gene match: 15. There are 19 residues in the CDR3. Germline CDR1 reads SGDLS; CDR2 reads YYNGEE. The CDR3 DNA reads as TGTGCCAGCAGCGTACACCCAGCGGGAGGGCCTTATGCTGCAGATACGCAGTATTTT. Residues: CASSVHPAGGPYAADTQYF.

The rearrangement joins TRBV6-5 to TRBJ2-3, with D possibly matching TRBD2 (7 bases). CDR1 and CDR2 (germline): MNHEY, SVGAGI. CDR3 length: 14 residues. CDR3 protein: CGIDRGARTDTQYF. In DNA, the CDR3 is TGTGGGATAGACCGGGGGGCAAGAACAGATACGCAGTATTTT.

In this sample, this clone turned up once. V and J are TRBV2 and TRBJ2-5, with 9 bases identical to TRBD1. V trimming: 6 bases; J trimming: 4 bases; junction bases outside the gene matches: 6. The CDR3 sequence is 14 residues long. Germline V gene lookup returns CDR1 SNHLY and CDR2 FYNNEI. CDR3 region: CASRMGQGRETQYF. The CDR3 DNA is TGTGCCAGCAGGATGGGACAGGGACGAGAGACCCAGTACTTC.

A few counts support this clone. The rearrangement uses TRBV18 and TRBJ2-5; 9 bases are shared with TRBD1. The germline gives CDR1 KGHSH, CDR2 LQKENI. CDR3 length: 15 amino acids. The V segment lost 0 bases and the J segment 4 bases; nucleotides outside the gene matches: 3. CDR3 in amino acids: CASSPPTGGTETQYF. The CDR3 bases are TGTGCCAGCTCACCACCAACAGGGGGCACAGAGACCCAGTACTTC.

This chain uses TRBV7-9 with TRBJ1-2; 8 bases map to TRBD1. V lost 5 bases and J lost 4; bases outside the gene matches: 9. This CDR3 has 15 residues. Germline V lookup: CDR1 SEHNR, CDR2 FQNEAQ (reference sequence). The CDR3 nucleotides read TGTGCCAGCAGCGCATCAGGGGGCGCGGCCTATGGCTACACCTTC. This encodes CASSASGGAAYGYTF.

CDR3 loop: CASRHQSGLVSGNTIYF. CDR3 DNA: TGTGCCAGTAGGCACCAATCTGGGCTTGTATCTGGAAACACCATATATTTT. The chain links TRBV19 to TRBJ1-3; D is undetermined. The V gene lost 6 bases and the J gene lost 1 base, with 19 bases spanning the gap. This CDR3 is 17 amino acids long. Germline loops: CDR1 LNHDA, CDR2 SQIVND (reference sequence).

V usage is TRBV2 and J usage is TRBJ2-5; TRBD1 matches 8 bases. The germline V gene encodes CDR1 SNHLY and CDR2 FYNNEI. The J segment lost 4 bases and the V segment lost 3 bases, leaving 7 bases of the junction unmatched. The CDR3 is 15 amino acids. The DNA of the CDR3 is TGTGCCAGCAGTGAGACAGGGGTTAGAGGAGAGACCCAGTACTTC. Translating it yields CASSETGVRGETQYF.

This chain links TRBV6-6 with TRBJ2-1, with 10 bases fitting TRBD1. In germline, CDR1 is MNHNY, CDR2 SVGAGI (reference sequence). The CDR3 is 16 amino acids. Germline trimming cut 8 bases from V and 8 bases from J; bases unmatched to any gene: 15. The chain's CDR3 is CASLGPGTGDRYEQFF. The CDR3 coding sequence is TGTGCCAGCCTTGGTCCAGGGACAGGGGACCGCTATGAGCAGTTCTTC.

CDR3 bases: TGTGCCAGCTCACCACCTCCAGGGGGCAATGAGCAGTTCTTC. This sequence encodes CASSPPPGGNEQFF. The chain has TRBV18 and TRBJ2-1; 7 bases match TRBD1. This CDR3 region has 14 residues. V dropped 0 bases and J dropped 6; count of bases not matched to a gene: 2. Germline V gene sequence: CDR1 KGHSH, CDR2 LQKENI.

As DNA, the CDR3 is TGCGCCAGCAGCCAAAGTGTAGACTCCCTGGAGTACTTC. This translates into CASSQSVDSLEYF. The chain uses TRBV4-3 and TRBJ2-4; no firm D call. Trimming took off 2 bases at V and 14 bases at J, with 16 bases between the two ends. The CDR3 runs to 13 residues. Per germline, CDR1 LGHNA and CDR2 YSLEER.